Listed below are T cell receptor beta chains from one sample, sequenced in a study of CD8+CD57+ T cells in acquired aplastic anemia. TCRdb reprocessed the reads with MiXCR, giving one entry per CDR3 protein. The sample lists hundreds of thousands of distinct CDR3 sequences, roughly a third occurring once. Sequenced material: sorted CD4+, CD8+, or CD8+CD57+ T cells (not recorded which) from PBMCs. All receptors come from a human donor with aplastic anemia. The CDR3 runs from the conserved cysteine through the conserved F or W. A D gene is named only where the DNA matches it firmly. Where a row states a size, it is once, few, many or the class of an expanded clone; other rows omit it.

J: TRBJ2-3; D: NA; size: many; V: TRBV29-1; CDR3: CSVECGDTQYF; DNA: TGCAGCGTTGAATGTGGCGATACGCAGTATTTT
J: TRBJ2-1; D: NA; size: many; V: TRBV25-1; CDR3: CASREASTYNEQFF; DNA: TGTGCCAGCAGAGAGGCTAGTACCTACAATGAGCAGTTCTTC
J: TRBJ1-6; D: NA; size: many; V: TRBV9; CDR3: CASSVRVKNSPLHF; DNA: TGTGCCAGCAGCGTACGGGTGAAGAATTCACCCCTCCACTTT
J: TRBJ1-3; D: NA; size: few; V: TRBV6-1; CDR3: CASSEGNGNTIYF; DNA: TGTGCCAGCAGTGAGGGCAACGGAAACACCATATATTTT
J: TRBJ1-1; D: NA; size: NA; V: TRBV12-3/TRBV12-4; CDR3: CASNLRENTEAFF; DNA: TGTGCCAGCAATCTCAGGGAGAACACTGAAGCTTTCTTT
J: TRBJ2-7; D: NA; size: many; V: TRBV7-3; CDR3: CASSRDPSYEQYF; DNA: TGTGCCAGCAGCCGGGACCCTTCCTACGAGCAGTACTTC
J: TRBJ1-4; D: NA; size: many; V: TRBV29-1; CDR3: CSVERGEKLFF; DNA: TGCAGCGTTGAAAGGGGTGAAAAACTGTTTTTT
J: TRBJ1-5; D: NA; size: NA; V: TRBV9; CDR3: CASSDSSRVGGQPQHF; DNA: TGTGCCAGCAGCGATAGCTCCCGGGTTGGGGGTCAGCCCCAGCATTTT
J: TRBJ2-1; D: NA; size: NA; V: TRBV9; CDR3: CASSVGSQTTRSSSYNEQFF; DNA: TGTGCCAGCAGCGTAGGGTCTCAGACAACGCGGTCCAGCTCCTACAATGAGCAGTTCTTC
J: TRBJ2-7; D: TRBD1; size: many; V: TRBV5-1; CDR3: CASSPDGQGWYEQYF; DNA: TGCGCCAGCAGCCCGGACGGACAGGGGTGGTACGAGCAGTACTTC
J: TRBJ1-6; D: TRBD1; size: many; V: TRBV4-1; CDR3: CASSQDGQGANSPLHF; DNA: TGCGCCAGCAGCCAAGATGGGCAGGGGGCAAATTCACCCCTCCACTTT
J: TRBJ2-1; D: NA; size: NA; V: TRBV19; CDR3: CASSISRGGQFF; DNA: TGTGCCAGTAGTATTTCCCGGGGTGGGCAGTTCTTC
J: TRBJ1-1; D: NA; size: NA; V: TRBV20-1; CDR3: CSAREIANTEAFF; DNA: TGCAGTGCTAGAGAGATAGCGAACACTGAAGCTTTCTTT
J: TRBJ2-5; D: NA; size: many; V: TRBV14; CDR3: CASSQEWGSFETQYF; DNA: TGTGCCAGCAGCCAAGAGTGGGGATCGTTTGAGACCCAGTACTTC
J: TRBJ2-1; D: TRBD2; size: few; V: TRBV19; CDR3: CASSSESGSWLDEQFF; DNA: TGTGCCAGTAGTTCCGAAAGCGGGAGTTGGTTAGATGAGCAGTTCTTC
J: TRBJ1-1; D: NA; size: many; V: TRBV5-1; CDR3: CASSLGAGRTEAFF; DNA: TGCGCCAGCAGCTTGGGAGCGGGGCGAACTGAAGCTTTCTTT
J: TRBJ2-2; D: NA; size: NA; V: TRBV2; CDR3: CAGSEGPGELFF; DNA: TGTGCCGGCAGTGAAGGTCCCGGGGAGCTGTTTTTT
J: TRBJ2-7; D: NA; size: many; V: TRBV19; CDR3: CASSASGAYEQYF; DNA: TGTGCCAGTAGTGCCTCCGGGGCCTACGAGCAGTACTTC
J: TRBJ1-2; D: NA; size: many; V: TRBV20-1; CDR3: CSALQGLDYGYTF; DNA: TGCAGTGCTTTACAGGGTTTAGACTATGGCTACACCTTC
J: TRBJ2-1; D: NA; size: NA; V: TRBV15; CDR3: CATSRDGTNYNEQFF; DNA: TGTGCCACCAGCAGGGACGGGACAAATTACAATGAGCAGTTCTTC
J: TRBJ2-4; D: NA; size: many; V: TRBV10-2; CDR3: CASSLLSGENIQYF; DNA: TGCGCCAGCAGCTTGCTTTCGGGGGAAAACATTCAGTACTTC
J: TRBJ1-5; D: NA; size: many; V: TRBV12-3/TRBV12-4; CDR3: CASSLNQPQHF; DNA: TGTGCCAGCAGCCTTAATCAGCCCCAGCATTTT
J: TRBJ1-2; D: NA; size: many; V: TRBV7-3; CDR3: CASSPSVSNYGYTF; DNA: TGTGCCAGCAGCCCGTCGGTGTCTAACTATGGCTACACCTTC
J: TRBJ2-1; D: NA; size: NA; V: TRBV19; CDR3: CASSIGGGTYNEQFF; DNA: TGTGCCAGTAGTATCGGGGGTGGAACCTACAATGAGCAGTTCTTC
J: TRBJ1-3; D: NA; size: NA; V: TRBV6-2/TRBV6-3; CDR3: CASIGPGRNTIYF; DNA: TGTGCCAGCATAGGACCAGGGCGGAACACCATATATTTT
J: TRBJ2-1; D: NA; size: many; V: TRBV20-1; CDR3: CSASLAEGNNEQFF; DNA: TGCAGTGCTAGCCTGGCGGAGGGGAACAATGAGCAGTTCTTC
J: TRBJ1-1; D: NA; size: many; V: TRBV19; CDR3: CASSEQGLTEAFF; DNA: TGTGCCAGTAGTGAACAGGGACTAACTGAAGCTTTCTTT
J: TRBJ2-7; D: NA; size: many; V: TRBV2; CDR3: CASRELLIIYEQYF; DNA: TGTGCCAGCAGAGAACTTCTAATAATCTACGAGCAGTACTTC
J: TRBJ2-7; D: NA; size: NA; V: TRBV6-1; CDR3: CASSEGGTESPRCVF; DNA: TGTGCCAGCAGTGAAGGAGGGACGGAGTCACCGAGATGTGTCTTC
J: TRBJ2-1; D: TRBD2; size: NA; V: TRBV24-1; CDR3: CASSASGGGNNEQFF; DNA: TGTGCCAGCAGTGCTAGCGGGGGGGGAAACAATGAGCAGTTCTTC
J: TRBJ2-3; D: TRBD2; size: few; V: TRBV5-4; CDR3: CASSLWWEGLRDTQYF; DNA: TGTGCCAGCAGCTTGTGGTGGGAGGGTCTGAGGGATACGCAGTATTTT
J: TRBJ1-2; D: TRBD1; size: few; V: TRBV2; CDR3: CASSSWTGGAIHGYTF; DNA: TGTGCCAGCAGTTCCTGGACAGGGGGCGCAATTCATGGCTACACCTTC
J: TRBJ2-7; D: NA; size: NA; V: TRBV10-1; CDR3: CASSGVTYEQYF; DNA: TGCGCCAGCAGCGGGGTTACATACGAGCAGTACTTC
J: TRBJ2-1; D: TRBD2; size: NA; V: TRBV2; CDR3: CASSTYREGNEQFF; DNA: TGTGCCAGCAGCACCTACCGGGAGGGGAATGAGCAGTTCTTC
J: TRBJ2-7; D: TRBD1; size: NA; V: TRBV24-1; CDR3: CATSDPGQGMIPSEQYF; DNA: TGTGCCACCAGTGACCCGGGACAGGGGATGATTCCCTCCGAGCAGTACTTC
J: TRBJ2-7; D: TRBD2; size: NA; V: TRBV20-1; CDR3: CSARGSGDPYEQYF; DNA: TGCAGTGCTAGGGGTAGCGGGGATCCCTACGAGCAGTACTTC
J: TRBJ1-1; D: NA; size: NA; V: TRBV19; CDR3: CASRPQVLMNTEAFF; DNA: TGTGCCAGCCGACCCCAAGTACTGATGAACACTGAAGCTTTCTTT
J: TRBJ1-1; D: NA; size: few; V: TRBV6-1; CDR3: CASSEPGGTEAFF; DNA: TGTGCCAGCAGTGAACCCGGGGGTACTGAAGCTTTCTTT
J: TRBJ1-6; D: NA; size: NA; V: TRBV12-3/TRBV12-4; CDR3: CASSFLTGSSPLHF; DNA: TGTGCCAGCAGTTTTCTCACAGGGTCCTCACCCCTCCACTTT
J: TRBJ2-7; D: TRBD1; size: NA; V: TRBV20-1; CDR3: CSAGKRKGQNYEQYF; DNA: TGCAGTGCTGGGAAAAGAAAGGGACAGAACTACGAGCAGTACTTC
J: TRBJ2-5; D: TRBD1; size: NA; V: TRBV19; CDR3: CASSLGTGRKTQYF; DNA: TGTGCCAGCTCCCTTGGGACAGGGAGAAAGACCCAGTACTTC
J: TRBJ1-2; D: TRBD1; size: NA; V: TRBV6-2/TRBV6-3; CDR3: CASGSRDSHGYTF; DNA: TGTGCCAGCGGTTCCCGGGACAGTCATGGCTACACCTTC
J: TRBJ1-2; D: NA; size: NA; V: TRBV20-1; CDR3: CSASQGTLNYGYTF; DNA: TGCAGTGCGTCACAGGGAACTCTGAACTATGGCTACACCTTC
J: TRBJ1-1; D: NA; size: NA; V: TRBV7-2; CDR3: CASSPTDGTEAFF; DNA: TGTGCCAGCAGCCCGACGGACGGAACTGAAGCTTTCTTT